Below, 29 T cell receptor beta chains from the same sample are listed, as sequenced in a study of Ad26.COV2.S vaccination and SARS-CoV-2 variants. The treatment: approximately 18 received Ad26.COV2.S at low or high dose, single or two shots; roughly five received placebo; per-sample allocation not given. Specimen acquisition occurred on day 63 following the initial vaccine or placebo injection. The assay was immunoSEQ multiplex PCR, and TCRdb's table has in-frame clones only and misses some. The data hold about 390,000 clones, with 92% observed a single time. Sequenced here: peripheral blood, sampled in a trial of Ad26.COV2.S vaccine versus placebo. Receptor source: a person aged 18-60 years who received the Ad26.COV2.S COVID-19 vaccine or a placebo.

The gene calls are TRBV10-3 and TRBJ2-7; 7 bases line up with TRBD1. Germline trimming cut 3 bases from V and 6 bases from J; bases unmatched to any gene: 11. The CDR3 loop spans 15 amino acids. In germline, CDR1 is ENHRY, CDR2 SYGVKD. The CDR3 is CAISDWAGGGLEQYF. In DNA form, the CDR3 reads TGTGCCATCAGTGATTGGGCAGGGGGTGGGCTCGAGCAGTACTTC.

The CDR3 loop is CASSLRTGVTEAFF. In DNA form, the CDR3 reads TGTGCCAGTAGTCTCCGGACAGGGGTAACTGAAGCTTTCTTT. The chain links TRBV19 to TRBJ1-1; 9 nucleotides align to TRBD1. The CDR3 covers 14 residues. The germline V gene encodes CDR1 LNHDA and CDR2 SQIVND (reference sequence). J gave up 5 bases and V 5 bases, and 6 bases lay outside the gene matches.

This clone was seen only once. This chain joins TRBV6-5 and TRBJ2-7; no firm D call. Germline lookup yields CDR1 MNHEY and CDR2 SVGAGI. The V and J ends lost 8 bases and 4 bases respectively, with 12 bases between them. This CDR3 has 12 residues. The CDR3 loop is CASGPSRYEQYF. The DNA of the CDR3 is TGTGCCAGCGGGCCCTCGAGGTACGAGCAGTACTTC.

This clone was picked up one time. The CDR3 DNA is TGTGCCAGCAGCCAAATGGGTAGCAATGAGCAGTTCTTC. It codes for CASSQMGSNEQFF. This rearrangement joins TRBV14 to TRBJ2-1; D is uncertain. This CDR3 region has 13 residues. V was shortened by 2 bases and J by 6 bases, with 8 bases between the two germline ends. The germline V gene has CDR1 SGHDN and CDR2 FVKESK.

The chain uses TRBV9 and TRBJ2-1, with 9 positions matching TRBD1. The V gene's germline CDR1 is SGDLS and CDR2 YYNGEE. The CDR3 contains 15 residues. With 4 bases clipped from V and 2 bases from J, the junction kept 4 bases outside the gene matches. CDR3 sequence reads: CASSPRTGAYNEQFF. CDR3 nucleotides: TGTGCCAGCAGCCCCCGGACAGGGGCCTACAATGAGCAGTTCTTC.

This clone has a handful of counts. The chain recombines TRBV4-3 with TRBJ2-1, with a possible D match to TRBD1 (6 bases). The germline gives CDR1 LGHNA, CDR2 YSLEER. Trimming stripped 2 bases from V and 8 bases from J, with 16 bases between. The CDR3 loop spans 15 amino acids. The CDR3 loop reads CASSQRGGKLDEQFF. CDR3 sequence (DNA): TGCGCCAGCAGCCAAAGAGGGGGAAAGTTGGATGAGCAGTTCTTC.

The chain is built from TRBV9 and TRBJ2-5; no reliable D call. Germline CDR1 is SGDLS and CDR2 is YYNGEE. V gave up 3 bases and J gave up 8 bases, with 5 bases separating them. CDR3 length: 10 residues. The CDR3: CASSGETQYF. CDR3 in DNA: TGTGCCAGCAGCGGGGAAACCCAGTACTTC.

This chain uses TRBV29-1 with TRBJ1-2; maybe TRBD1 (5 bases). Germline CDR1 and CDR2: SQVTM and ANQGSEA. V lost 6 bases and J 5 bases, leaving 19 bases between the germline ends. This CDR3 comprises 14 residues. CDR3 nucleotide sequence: TGCAGCGTGGAGAGACCACAGGTGGGATATGGCTACACCTTC. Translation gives CSVERPQVGYGYTF.

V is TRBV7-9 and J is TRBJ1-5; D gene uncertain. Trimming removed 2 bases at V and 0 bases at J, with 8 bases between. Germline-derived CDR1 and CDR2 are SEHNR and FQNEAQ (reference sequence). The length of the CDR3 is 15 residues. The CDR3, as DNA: TGTGCCAGCAGCTTAAGCAGTAATAGCAATCAGCCCCAGCATTTT. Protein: CASSLSSNSNQPQHF.

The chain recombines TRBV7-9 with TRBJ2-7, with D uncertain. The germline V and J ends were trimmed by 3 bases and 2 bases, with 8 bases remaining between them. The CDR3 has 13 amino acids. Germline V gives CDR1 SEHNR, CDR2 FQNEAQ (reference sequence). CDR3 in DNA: TGTGCCAGCAGCTTCGACAAGCCCTACGAGCAGTACTTC. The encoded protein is CASSFDKPYEQYF.

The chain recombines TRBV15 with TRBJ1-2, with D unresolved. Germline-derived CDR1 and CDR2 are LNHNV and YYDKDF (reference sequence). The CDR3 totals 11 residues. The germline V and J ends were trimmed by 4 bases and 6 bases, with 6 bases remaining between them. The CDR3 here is CATSKADGYTF. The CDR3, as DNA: TGTGCCACCAGCAAAGCGGATGGCTACACCTTC. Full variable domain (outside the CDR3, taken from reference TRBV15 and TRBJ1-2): DAMVIQNPRYQVTQFGKPVTLSCSQTLNHNVMYWYQQKSSQAPKLLFHYYDKDFNNEADTPDNFQSRRPNTSFCFLDIRSPGLGDTAMYLCATSKADGYTFGSGTRLTVV.

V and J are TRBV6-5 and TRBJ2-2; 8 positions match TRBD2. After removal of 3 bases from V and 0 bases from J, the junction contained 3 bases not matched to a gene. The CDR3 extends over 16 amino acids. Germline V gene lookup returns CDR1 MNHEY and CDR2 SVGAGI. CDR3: CASSYAGGSNTGELFF. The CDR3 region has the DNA TGTGCCAGCAGTTATGCGGGGGGATCGAACACCGGGGAGCTGTTTTTT.

The CDR3, as DNA: TGCGCCAGCACCCGGACAGGGAACACTGAAGCTTTCTTT. Its translation is CASTRTGNTEAFF. This chain uses TRBV5-1 with TRBJ1-1; TRBD1 agrees at 7 bases. V lost 6 bases to trimming and J lost 1 base; unmatched junction nucleotides: 3. The CDR3 contains 13 residues. Per germline, CDR1 SGHRS and CDR2 YFSETQ.

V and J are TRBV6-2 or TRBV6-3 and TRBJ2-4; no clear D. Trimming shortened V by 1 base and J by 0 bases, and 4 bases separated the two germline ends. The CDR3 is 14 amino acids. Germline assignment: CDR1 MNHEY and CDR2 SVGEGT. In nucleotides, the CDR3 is TGTGCCAGCAGTTACTTGGTAGCCAAAAACATTCAGTACTTC. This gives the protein CASSYLVAKNIQYF.

CDR3 loop: CASSPQGPTNEKLFF. The CDR3, as DNA: TGTGCCAGCAGTCCCCAAGGGCCAACTAATGAAAAACTGTTTTTT. The chain carries TRBV6-6 and TRBJ1-4; no firm D call. Trimming took off 5 bases at V and 0 bases at J, with 10 bases between the two ends. The length of the CDR3 is 15 residues. CDR1 and CDR2 from the germline V gene are MNHNY and SVGAGI (reference sequence).

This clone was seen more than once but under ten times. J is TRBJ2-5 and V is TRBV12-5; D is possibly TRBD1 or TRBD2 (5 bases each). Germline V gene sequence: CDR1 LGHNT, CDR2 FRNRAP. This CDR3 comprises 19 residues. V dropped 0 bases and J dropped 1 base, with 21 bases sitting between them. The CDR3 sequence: CASGLVNGIPGRTQETQYF. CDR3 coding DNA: TGTGCTAGTGGTTTGGTCAACGGTATTCCGGGACGAACCCAAGAGACCCAGTACTTC.

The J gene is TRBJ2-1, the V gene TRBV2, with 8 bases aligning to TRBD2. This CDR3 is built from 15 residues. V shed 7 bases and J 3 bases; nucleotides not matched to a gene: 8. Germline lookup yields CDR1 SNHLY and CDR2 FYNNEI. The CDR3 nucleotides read TGTGCCAGCACAGACGGGGGGGCCGACTACAATGAGCAGTTCTTC. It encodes CASTDGGADYNEQFF.

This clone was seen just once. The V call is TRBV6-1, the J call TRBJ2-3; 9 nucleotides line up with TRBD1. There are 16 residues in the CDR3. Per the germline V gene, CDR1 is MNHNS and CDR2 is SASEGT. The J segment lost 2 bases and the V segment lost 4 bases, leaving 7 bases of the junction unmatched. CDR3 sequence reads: CASSAHRGRPTDTQYF. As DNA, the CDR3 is TGTGCCAGCAGTGCGCACAGGGGGCGACCCACAGATACGCAGTATTTT.

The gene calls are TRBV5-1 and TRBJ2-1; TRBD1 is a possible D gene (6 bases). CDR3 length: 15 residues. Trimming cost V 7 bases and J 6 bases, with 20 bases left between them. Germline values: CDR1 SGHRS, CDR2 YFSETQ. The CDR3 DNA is TGCGCCAGCCGCCAACCGGGACATAATCCCAATGAGCAGTTCTTC. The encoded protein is CASRQPGHNPNEQFF.

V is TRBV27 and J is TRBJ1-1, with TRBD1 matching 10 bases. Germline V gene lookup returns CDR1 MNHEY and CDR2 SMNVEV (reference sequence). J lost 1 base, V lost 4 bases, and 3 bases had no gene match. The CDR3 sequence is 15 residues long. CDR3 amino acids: CASSSGQGRNTEAFF. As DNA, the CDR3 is TGTGCCAGCAGTTCGGGACAGGGGAGGAACACTGAAGCTTTCTTT.

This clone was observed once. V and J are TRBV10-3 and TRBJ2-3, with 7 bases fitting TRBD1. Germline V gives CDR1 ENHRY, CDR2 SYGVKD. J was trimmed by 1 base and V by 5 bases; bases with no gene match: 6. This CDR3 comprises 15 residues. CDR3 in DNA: TGTGCCATCAGTCTTGGACAGGCCCGCACAGATACGCAGTATTTT. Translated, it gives CAISLGQARTDTQYF.

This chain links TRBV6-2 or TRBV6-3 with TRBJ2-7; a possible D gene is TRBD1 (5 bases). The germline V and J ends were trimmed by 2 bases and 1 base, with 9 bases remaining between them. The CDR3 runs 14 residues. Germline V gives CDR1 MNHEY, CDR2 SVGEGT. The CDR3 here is CASSYQGRSYEQYF. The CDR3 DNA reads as TGTGCCAGCAGTTACCAGGGAAGGTCCTACGAGCAGTACTTC.

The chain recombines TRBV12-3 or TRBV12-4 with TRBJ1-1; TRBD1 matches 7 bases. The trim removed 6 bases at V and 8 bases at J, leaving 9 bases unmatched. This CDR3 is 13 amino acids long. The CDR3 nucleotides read TGTGCCAGCAGCTCGGTAAAACAGGGGGAAGCTTTCTTT. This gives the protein CASSSVKQGEAFF.

CDR3 DNA: TGTGCCAGCAGCGCCCCAAGCACAGATACGCAGTATTTT. Protein product: CASSAPSTDTQYF. This chain links TRBV5-4 with TRBJ2-3; D uncertain. This CDR3 spans 13 amino acids. Trimming shortened V by 4 bases and J by 0 bases, and 6 bases separated the two germline ends. The germline V gene encodes CDR1 SGHNT and CDR2 YYREEE (reference sequence).

The CDR3 bases are TGTGCCAGCAGCTTGGGTAGAGGATATAACCTCTACTATGGCTACACCTTC. Its protein is CASSLGRGYNLYYGYTF. The chain has TRBV13 and TRBJ1-2; D gene ambiguous. V was pared by 3 bases and J by 3 bases, with 20 bases between. Germline V lookup: CDR1 PRHDT, CDR2 FYEKMQ (reference sequence). The CDR3 totals 17 residues. The full variable domain, with the rest looked up from reference TRBV13 and TRBJ1-2, is AAGVIQSPRHLIKEKRETATLKCYPIPRHDTVYWYQQGPGQDPQFLISFYEKMQSDKGSIPDRFSAQQFSDYHSELNMSSLELGDSALYFCASSLGRGYNLYYGYTFGSGTRLTVV.

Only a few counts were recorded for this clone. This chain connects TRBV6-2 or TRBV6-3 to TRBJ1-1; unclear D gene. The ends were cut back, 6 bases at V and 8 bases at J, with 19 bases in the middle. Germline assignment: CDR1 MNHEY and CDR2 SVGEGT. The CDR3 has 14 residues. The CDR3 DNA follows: TGTGCCAGCAGCCTCATTCGCAACAGCAAGGAAGCTTTCTTT. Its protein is CASSLIRNSKEAFF.

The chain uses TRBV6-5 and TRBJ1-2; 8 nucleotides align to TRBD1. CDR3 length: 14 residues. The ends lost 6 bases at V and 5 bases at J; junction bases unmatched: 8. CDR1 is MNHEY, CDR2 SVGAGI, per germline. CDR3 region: CASRQGAAGYGYTF. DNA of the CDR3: TGTGCCAGCAGGCAGGGGGCGGCTGGATATGGCTACACCTTC.

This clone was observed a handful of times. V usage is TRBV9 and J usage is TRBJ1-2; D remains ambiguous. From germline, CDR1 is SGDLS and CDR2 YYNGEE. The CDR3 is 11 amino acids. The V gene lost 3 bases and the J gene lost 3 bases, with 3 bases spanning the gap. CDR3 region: CASSAYYGYTF. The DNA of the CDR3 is TGTGCCAGCAGCGCCTACTATGGCTACACCTTC.

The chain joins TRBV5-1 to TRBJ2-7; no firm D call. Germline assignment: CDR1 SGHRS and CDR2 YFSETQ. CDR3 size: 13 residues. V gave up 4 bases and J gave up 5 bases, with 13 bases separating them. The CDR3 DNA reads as TGCGCCAGCAGCCACCCGCTTGAGGACGAGCAGTACTTC. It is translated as CASSHPLEDEQYF.